This T cell receptor (beta chain) was profiled in a study of vaccination and CD4 T cells after COVID-19. The overall study: Recovered-phase convalescent patients showed SARS-CoV-2 positivity by nasal swab PCR; about ten were mild, one severe.

This clonotype was seen a few times. Its target is not known. The Oncomine TCR Beta short-read assay sequenced DNA from cultured CD4+ T cells. Each CDR3 protein gets one entry after TCRdb re-called the PCR reads with MiXCR. The data show 12,000 or so distinct CDR3 sequences, with roughly half seen just once and roughly a sixth held by the top ten. As to treatment: roughly 10-day PBMC culture with coronavirus spike peptide pools or control peptides (ViraFEST assay). This CDR3 has 14 amino acids. Trimming took off 1 base at V and 5 bases at J, with 13 bases between the two ends. CDR1 is DFQATT, CDR2 SNEGSKA, per germline (reference sequence).

The source of this sequence is a human donor who had recovered from COVID-19. The specimen was CD4+ T cells from blood, cultured in vitro. The V call is TRBV20-1, the J call TRBJ2-3, with D tentatively TRBD2 (5 bases). CDR3 loop: CSARVLGTKDTQYF. The DNA for the CDR3 is TGCAGTGCTAGAGTACTAGGTACCAAAGATACGCAGTATTTT.